This is a list of T cell receptor beta chains from one sample in a study of a mutant IDH1 vaccine in newly diagnosed glioma. These receptors have no known antigen. TCRdb keeps only in-frame clones here, not all; method: immunoSEQ multiplex PCR. The repertoire includes about 46,000 clones, 92% of them detected once, and less than 2.5% sits in the top ten. The sample was PBMCs, taken from a glioma patient whose treatment included an IDH1 peptide vaccine. The receptor source for this set is a man between 50 and 59 years old with glioma. Both conserved end residues are trimmed from each CDR3.

CDR3aa: ASSDRELELF
v_gene: TRBV19

CDR3aa: ASSLASTVINEKLF
v_gene: TRBV27

CDR3aa: ASSPPQGPYT
v_gene: TRBV7-2

CDR3aa: ASSVAAGGSTGELF
v_gene: TRBV9

CDR3aa: ASSLRGSFAGSVYGYT
v_gene: TRBV5-1

CDR3aa: AINDRDPHRSYGYT
v_gene: TRBV10-3

CDR3aa: ASSYGRYYYEQY
v_gene: TRBV6-6

CDR3aa: ASRQTGGGTGELF
v_gene: TRBV27

CDR3aa: ASSGRANTYEQY
v_gene: TRBV25-1

CDR3aa: ASSPRDSSYEQY
v_gene: TRBV7-9

CDR3aa: SARGGQETQY
v_gene: TRBV29-1

CDR3aa: ASSISAADNEKLF
v_gene: TRBV19

CDR3aa: ASSLGRGRDDQPQH
v_gene: TRBV28

CDR3aa: ASSFTSGGGNQY
v_gene: TRBV5-4

CDR3aa: ASNKELDNSPLH
v_gene: TRBV19

CDR3aa: ASSDPGGGGELF
v_gene: TRBV11-2

CDR3aa: ASSPIGDHEQF
v_gene: TRBV18

CDR3aa: ASSLPQGSSEAF
v_gene: TRBV19

CDR3aa: SVGQNYGYT
v_gene: TRBV29-1

CDR3aa: ASTREPWVGASSYNEQF
v_gene: TRBV7-7

CDR3aa: ASSPGFQETQY
v_gene: TRBV18

CDR3aa: ASSLTFGQYNEQF
v_gene: TRBV7-3

CDR3aa: ASSLGERGEQY
v_gene: TRBV7-6

CDR3aa: ASSAGTSPGRAQH
v_gene: TRBV2

CDR3aa: SVERGYTEAF
v_gene: TRBV29-1

CDR3aa: ASSIRANTEAF
v_gene: TRBV11-2

CDR3aa: ASSGGGDTGELF
v_gene: TRBV6-4

CDR3aa: ASSEAGGSGGSGYEQY
v_gene: TRBV2

CDR3aa: ASSKTGTGRYTGELF
v_gene: TRBV19

CDR3aa: ASSQVRVLDQETQY
v_gene: TRBV4-1

CDR3aa: ASSDPRPSGLYNEQF
v_gene: TRBV2

CDR3aa: ASSDSGTVETQY
v_gene: TRBV25-1

CDR3aa: ASRTSSTEAF
v_gene: TRBV27

CDR3aa: ASSLDIGKNTEAF
v_gene: TRBV5-4

CDR3aa: ASTIGTSGGYEQF
v_gene: TRBV19

CDR3aa: ASSPQRTEAF
v_gene: TRBV18

CDR3aa: AIRGTKDPYEQY
v_gene: TRBV10-3

CDR3aa: ASSLRGDHGYT
v_gene: TRBV7-9

CDR3aa: AWSVRRYGYT
v_gene: TRBV30

CDR3aa: ASSFTGVPNTEAF
v_gene: TRBV5-1

CDR3aa: ASSETSGSYEQY
v_gene: TRBV7-2

CDR3aa: ASSQQGTWEKLF
v_gene: TRBV4-1

CDR3aa: ASSLLGGGTTNEKLF
v_gene: TRBV27

CDR3aa: ASKGQGYTDTQY
v_gene: TRBV7-3

CDR3aa: ASSSGTGRNQPQH
v_gene: TRBV28

CDR3aa: ASSSGQGASEKLF
v_gene: TRBV5-1

CDR3aa: ASRAPGGASYEQY
v_gene: TRBV6-1

CDR3aa: ASSLFPLTGTNLRNTQY
v_gene: TRBV7-8

CDR3aa: ASSLYKDIYEQY
v_gene: TRBV7-9